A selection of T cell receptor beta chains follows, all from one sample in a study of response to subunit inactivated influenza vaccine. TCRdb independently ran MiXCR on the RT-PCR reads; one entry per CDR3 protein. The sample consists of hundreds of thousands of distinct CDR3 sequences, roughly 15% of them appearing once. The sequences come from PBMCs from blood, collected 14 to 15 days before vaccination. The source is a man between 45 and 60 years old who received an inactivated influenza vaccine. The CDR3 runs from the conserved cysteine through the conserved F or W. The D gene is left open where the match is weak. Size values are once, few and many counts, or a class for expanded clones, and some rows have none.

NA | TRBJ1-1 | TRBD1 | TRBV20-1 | TGCAGTGCTAGACGGACAGGGGGCACTGAAGCTTTCTTT | CSARRTGGTEAFF
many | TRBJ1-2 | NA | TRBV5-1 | TGCGCCAGCAGCTTGGGGACGACGTACTATGGCTACACCTTC | CASSLGTTYYGYTF
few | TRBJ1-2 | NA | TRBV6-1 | TGTGCCAGCACTCCATCCGGGACTGGATATGGCTACACCTTC | CASTPSGTGYGYTF
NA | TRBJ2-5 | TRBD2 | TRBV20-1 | TGCAGTGCCACTGGACTAGCGGAGCCCCGGCCTCAGTACTTC | CSATGLAEPRPQYF
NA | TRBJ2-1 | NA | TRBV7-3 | TGTGCCAGCAGCTTAAACAGCGGAACCTACAATGAGCAGTTCTTC | CASSLNSGTYNEQFF
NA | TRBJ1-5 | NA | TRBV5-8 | TGTGCCAGCAGCTTGGTGACGGCAAATCAGCCCCAGCATTTT | CASSLVTANQPQHF
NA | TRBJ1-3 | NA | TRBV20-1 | TGCAGTGCTAATACAGGGTGGGGAAACACCATATATTTT | CSANTGWGNTIYF
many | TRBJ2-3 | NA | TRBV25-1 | TGTGCCAGCAGTGAAACAGGGAGGGCAGATACGCAGTATTTT | CASSETGRADTQYF
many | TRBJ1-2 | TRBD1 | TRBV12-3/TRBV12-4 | TGTGCCAGCAGTCCTTCTACAGGGGCGAGGGGCTACACCTTC | CASSPSTGARGYTF
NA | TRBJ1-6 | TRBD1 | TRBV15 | TGTGCCACCAGCAGGCTGGACAGGCCCGGCAGGTCACCCCTCCACTTT | CATSRLDRPGRSPLHF
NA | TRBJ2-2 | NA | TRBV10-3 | TGTGCCAGCAGTGAGTCCCAGGGGCCAAAGGACACCGGGGAGCTGTTTTTT | CASSESQGPKDTGELFF
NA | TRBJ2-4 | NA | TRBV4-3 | TGCGCCAGCAGCCAAGATCTGGGAGGCAGGGGGGAGAACATTCAGTACTTC | CASSQDLGGRGENIQYF
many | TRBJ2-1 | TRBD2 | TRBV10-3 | TGTGCCATCAGTGAACACGCCGGGACTAGCGGGAGCAATGAGCAGTTCTTC | CAISEHAGTSGSNEQFF
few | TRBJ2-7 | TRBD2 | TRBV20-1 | TGCAGTGCGGGTACTAGCGGGAGAACCTACGAGCAGTACTTC | CSAGTSGRTYEQYF
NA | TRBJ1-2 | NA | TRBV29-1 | TGCAGCGTTGTAGAGGGGCGCAGCTATGGCTACACCTTC | CSVVEGRSYGYTF
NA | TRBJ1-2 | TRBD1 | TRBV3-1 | TGTGCCAGCAGCCAGACAGGGATGGACGGCTACACCTTC | CASSQTGMDGYTF
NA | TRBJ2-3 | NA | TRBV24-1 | TGTGCCACCAGTGCCACAGATACGCAGTATTTT | CATSATDTQYF
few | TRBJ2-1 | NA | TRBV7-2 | TGTGCCAGCAGCTTAATAGTAGGGGAAGCTGAGCAGTTCTTC | CASSLIVGEAEQFF
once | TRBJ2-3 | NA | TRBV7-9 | TGTGCCAGCAGCCGCGACCCCACAGATACGCAGTATTTT | CASSRDPTDTQYF
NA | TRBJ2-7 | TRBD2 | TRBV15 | TGTGCCACCTCAGAGGTTAGCGGGATCAACGAGCAGTACTTC | CATSEVSGINEQYF
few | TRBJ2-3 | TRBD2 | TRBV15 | TGTGCCACCAGCAGATACTCTAGCGGGAGAGGCACAGATACGCAGTATTTT | CATSRYSSGRGTDTQYF
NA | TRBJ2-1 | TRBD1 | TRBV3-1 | TGTGCCAGCAGCCACGGACAGGGGGCGGCTGAGCAGTTCTTC | CASSHGQGAAEQFF
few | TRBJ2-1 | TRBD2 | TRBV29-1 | TGCAGCGGACTAGCGGGGAAGGGTTACAATGAGCAGTTCTTC | CSGLAGKGYNEQFF
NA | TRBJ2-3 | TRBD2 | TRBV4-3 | TGCGCCAGCAGCCAACGGTTTAGCGGGGGGGCGAGCACAGATACGCAGTATTTT | CASSQRFSGGASTDTQYF
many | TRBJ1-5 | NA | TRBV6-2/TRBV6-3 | TGTGCCAGCAGGATGGACACCGTAAGCAATCAGCCCCAGCATTTT | CASRMDTVSNQPQHF
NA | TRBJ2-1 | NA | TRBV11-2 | TGTGCCAGCAGCTTATCCCGACTCCCCAGCTCCTACAATGAGCAGTTCTTC | CASSLSRLPSSYNEQFF
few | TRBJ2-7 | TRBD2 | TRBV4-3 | TGCGCCAGCAGCCAATCCTATGTAGCGGGGCCACTGTCCTACGAGCAGTACTTC | CASSQSYVAGPLSYEQYF
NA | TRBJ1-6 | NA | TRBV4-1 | TGCGCCAGCAGCCAAGGACCCTATAATTCACCCCTCCACTTT | CASSQGPYNSPLHF
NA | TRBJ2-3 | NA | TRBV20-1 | TGCAGTGCTAAGACGGGAAACACAGATACGCAGTATTTT | CSAKTGNTDTQYF
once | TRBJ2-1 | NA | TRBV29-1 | TGCAGCGTCGCTGGGCCTAGCTCCTACAATGAGCAGTTCTTC | CSVAGPSSYNEQFF
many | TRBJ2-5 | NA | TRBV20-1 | TGCAGTGCTAGAGAGACAGAAGAAGAGACCCAGTACTTC | CSARETEEETQYF
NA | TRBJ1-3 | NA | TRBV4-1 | TGCGCCAGCAGCCAAGCGGTTTATGGAAACACCATATATTTT | CASSQAVYGNTIYF
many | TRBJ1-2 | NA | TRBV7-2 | TGTGCCAGCAGCCCAACTACACTCTATGGCTACACCTTC | CASSPTTLYGYTF
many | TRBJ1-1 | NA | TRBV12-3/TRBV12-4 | TGTGCCAGCAGTTTAGGGACCCGGGGTGAAGCTTTCTTT | CASSLGTRGEAFF
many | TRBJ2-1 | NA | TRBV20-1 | TGCAGTGCTAAGGACGGGACGTCCTACAATGAGCAGTTCTTC | CSAKDGTSYNEQFF
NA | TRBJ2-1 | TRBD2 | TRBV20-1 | TGCAGTGCTAGGAAGACTAGCGGGAGAGGTTCCGGGCGTGAGCAGTTCTTC | CSARKTSGRGSGREQFF
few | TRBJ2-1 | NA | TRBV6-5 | TGTGCCAGCAGTTACAAGGACAGTTTGTACAATGAGCAGTTCTTC | CASSYKDSLYNEQFF
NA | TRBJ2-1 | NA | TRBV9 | TGTGCCAGCAGCAAGGGCCAGGATGAGCAGTTCTTC | CASSKGQDEQFF
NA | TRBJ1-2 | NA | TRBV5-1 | TGCGCCAGCAGCTTGTTATCCGGGGGCGATGGCTACACCTTC | CASSLLSGGDGYTF
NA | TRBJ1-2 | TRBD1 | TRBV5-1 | TGCGCCAGCAGCCCGGGGACAGGGGAAGGCTACACCTTC | CASSPGTGEGYTF
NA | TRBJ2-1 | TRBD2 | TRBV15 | TGTGCCACCAGCAGAGATTTGCCGGCTAGCGGGGGAACCAATGAGCAGTTCTTC | CATSRDLPASGGTNEQFF
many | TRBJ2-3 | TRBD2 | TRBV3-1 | TGTGCCAGCAGTCCCGCGGGAGGCCTTATCACAGATACGCAGTATTTT | CASSPAGGLITDTQYF
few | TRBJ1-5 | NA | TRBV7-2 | TGTGCCAGCAGCTTAGAGTCGATTCAGCCCCAGCATTTT | CASSLESIQPQHF
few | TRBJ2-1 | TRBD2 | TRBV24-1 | TGTGCCACCAGTGACTTCACTAGCGGGAATTACCGGGAGCAGCAGTTCTTC | CATSDFTSGNYREQQFF
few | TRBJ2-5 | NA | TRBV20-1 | TGCAGTGCTAGAGATCAAAGTTTTATCCAAGAGACCCAGTACTTC | CSARDQSFIQETQYF
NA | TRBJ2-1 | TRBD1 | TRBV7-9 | TGTGCCAGCAGCCCTCACCGACAGGGGAGTAATGAGCAGTTCTTC | CASSPHRQGSNEQFF